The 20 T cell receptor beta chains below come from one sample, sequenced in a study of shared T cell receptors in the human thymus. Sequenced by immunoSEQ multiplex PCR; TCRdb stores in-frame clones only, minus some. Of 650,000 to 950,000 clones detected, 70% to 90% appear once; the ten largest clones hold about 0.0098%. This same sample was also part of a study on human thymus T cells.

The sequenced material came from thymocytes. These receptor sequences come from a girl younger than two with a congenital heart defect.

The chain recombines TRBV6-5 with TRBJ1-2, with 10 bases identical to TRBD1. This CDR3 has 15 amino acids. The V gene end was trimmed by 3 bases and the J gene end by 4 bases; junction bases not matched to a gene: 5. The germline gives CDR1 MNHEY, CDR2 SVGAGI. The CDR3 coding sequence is TGTGCCAGCAGTTATCCGGACAGGGGGGGCTATGGCTACACCTTC. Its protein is CASSYPDRGGYGYTF.

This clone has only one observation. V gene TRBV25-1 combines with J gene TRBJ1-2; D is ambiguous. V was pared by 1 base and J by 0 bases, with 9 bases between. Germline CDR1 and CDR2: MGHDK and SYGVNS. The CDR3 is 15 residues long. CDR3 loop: CASSELREPNYGYTF. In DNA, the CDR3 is TGTGCCAGCAGTGAATTGAGAGAGCCTAACTATGGCTACACCTTC.

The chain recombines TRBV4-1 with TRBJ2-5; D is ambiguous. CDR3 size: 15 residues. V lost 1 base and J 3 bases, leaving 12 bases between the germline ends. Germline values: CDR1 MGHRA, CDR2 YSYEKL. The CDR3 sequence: CASSQGAQSKETQYF. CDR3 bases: TGCGCCAGCAGCCAAGGGGCACAGAGCAAAGAGACCCAGTACTTC.

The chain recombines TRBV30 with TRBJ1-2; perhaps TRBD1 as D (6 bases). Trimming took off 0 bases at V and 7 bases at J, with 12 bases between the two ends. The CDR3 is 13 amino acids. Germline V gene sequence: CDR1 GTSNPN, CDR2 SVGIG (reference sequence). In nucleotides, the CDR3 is TGTGCCTGGAGTGTACGGGGGGCGCTTGGCTACACCTTC. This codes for CAWSVRGALGYTF.

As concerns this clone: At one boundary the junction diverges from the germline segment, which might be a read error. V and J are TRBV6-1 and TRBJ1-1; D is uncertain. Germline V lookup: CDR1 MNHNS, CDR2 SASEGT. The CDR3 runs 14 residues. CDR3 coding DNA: TGTGCCAGCAGTGACCATAGTACGAACGCTGAAGCTTTCTTT. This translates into CASSDHSTNAEAFF.

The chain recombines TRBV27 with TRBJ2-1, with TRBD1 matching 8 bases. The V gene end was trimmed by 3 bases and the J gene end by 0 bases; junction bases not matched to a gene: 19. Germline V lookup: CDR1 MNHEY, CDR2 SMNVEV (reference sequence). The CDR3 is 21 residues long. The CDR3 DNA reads TGTGCCAGCAGTTTCCTTCCGACTCGACAGGGGCTGAAAAGCTCCTACAATGAGCAGTTCTTC. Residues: CASSFLPTRQGLKSSYNEQFF.

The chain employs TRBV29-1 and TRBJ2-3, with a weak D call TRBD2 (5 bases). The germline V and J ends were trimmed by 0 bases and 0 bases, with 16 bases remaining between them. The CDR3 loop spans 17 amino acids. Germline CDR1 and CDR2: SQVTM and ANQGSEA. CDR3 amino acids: CSVEDRPSTSSTDTQYF. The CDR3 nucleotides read TGCAGCGTTGAAGATCGTCCTAGCACATCTAGCACAGATACGCAGTATTTT.

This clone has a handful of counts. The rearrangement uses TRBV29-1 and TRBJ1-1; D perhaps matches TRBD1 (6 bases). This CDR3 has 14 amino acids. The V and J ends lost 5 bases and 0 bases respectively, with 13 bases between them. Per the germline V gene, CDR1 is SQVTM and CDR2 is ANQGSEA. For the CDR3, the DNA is TGCAGCGTTAGGAACAGGGAGATGAACACTGAAGCTTTCTTT. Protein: CSVRNREMNTEAFF.

For the CDR3, the DNA is TGTGCCAGCAGCTTGTTAGGAACTGACAGGACCCCCAACACTGAAGCTTTCTTT. Protein sequence: CASSLLGTDRTPNTEAFF. The chain uses TRBV5-5 and TRBJ1-1; D is possibly TRBD1 (6 bases). The CDR3 length is 18 residues. V lost 1 base, J lost 2 bases, and 21 bases lay in between. Germline V lookup: CDR1 SGHKS, CDR2 YYEKEE (reference sequence). The full variable domain, its missing parts supplied by reference TRBV5-5 and TRBJ1-1, is DAGVTQSPTHLIKTRGQQVTLRCSPISGHKSVSWYQQVLGQGPQFIFQYYEKEERGRGNFPDRFSARQFPNYSSELNVNALLLGDSALYLCASSLLGTDRTPNTEAFFGQGTRLTVV.

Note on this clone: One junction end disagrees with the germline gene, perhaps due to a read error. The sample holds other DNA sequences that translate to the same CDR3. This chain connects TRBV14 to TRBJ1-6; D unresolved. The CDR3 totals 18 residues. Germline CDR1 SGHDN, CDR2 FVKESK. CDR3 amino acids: CASSQDGHLDRGNSPLHF. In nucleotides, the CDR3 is TGTGCCAGCAGCCAAGATGGGCATCTGGATCGGGGTAATTCCCCCCTCCACTTT.

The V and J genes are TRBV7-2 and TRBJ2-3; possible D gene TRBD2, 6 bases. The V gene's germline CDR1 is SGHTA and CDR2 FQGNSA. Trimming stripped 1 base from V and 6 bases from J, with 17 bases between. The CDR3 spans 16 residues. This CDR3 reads CASSLVLAGWVDTQYF. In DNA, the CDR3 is TGTGCCAGCAGCTTAGTACTAGCCGGGTGGGTGGATACGCAGTATTTT. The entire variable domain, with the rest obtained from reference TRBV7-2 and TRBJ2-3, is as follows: GAGVSQSPSNKVTEKGKDVELRCDPISGHTALYWYRQSLGQGLEFLIYFQGNSAPDKSGLPSDRFSAERTGGSVSTLTIQRTQQEDSAVYLCASSLVLAGWVDTQYFGPGTRLTVL.

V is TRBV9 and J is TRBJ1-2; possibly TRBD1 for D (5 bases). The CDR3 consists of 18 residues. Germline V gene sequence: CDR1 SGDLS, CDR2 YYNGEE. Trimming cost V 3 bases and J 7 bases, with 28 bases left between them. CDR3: CASSAGSPGLTNPRGYTF. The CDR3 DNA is TGTGCCAGCAGCGCGGGTTCTCCAGGGTTGACAAACCCCCGTGGCTACACCTTC.

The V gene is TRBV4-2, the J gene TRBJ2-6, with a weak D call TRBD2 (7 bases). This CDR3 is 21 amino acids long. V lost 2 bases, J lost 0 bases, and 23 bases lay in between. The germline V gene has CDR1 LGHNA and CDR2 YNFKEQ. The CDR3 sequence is CASSQSLPAGAANSGANVLTF. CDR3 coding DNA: TGTGCCAGCAGCCAATCCCTCCCGGCGGGGGCCGCGAACTCTGGGGCCAACGTCCTGACTTTC.

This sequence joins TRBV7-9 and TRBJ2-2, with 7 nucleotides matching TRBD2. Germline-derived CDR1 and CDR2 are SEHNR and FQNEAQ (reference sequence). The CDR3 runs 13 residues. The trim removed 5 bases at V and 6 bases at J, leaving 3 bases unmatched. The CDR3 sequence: CASSPRGAGELFF. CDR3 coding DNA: TGTGCCAGCAGCCCCCGGGGGGCCGGGGAGCTGTTTTTT.

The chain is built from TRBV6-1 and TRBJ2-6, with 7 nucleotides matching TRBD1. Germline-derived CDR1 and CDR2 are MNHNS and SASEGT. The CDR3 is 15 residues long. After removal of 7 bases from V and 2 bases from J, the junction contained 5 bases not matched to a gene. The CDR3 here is CASIMGQTGANVLTF. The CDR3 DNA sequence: TGTGCCAGCATTATGGGACAGACTGGGGCCAACGTCCTGACTTTC.

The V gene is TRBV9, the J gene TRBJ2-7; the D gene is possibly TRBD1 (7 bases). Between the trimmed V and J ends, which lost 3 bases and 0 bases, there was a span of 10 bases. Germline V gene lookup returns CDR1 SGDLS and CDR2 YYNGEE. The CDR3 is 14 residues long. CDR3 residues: CASSAQGGSYEQYF. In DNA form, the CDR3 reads TGTGCCAGCAGCGCCCAGGGGGGCTCCTACGAGCAGTACTTC.

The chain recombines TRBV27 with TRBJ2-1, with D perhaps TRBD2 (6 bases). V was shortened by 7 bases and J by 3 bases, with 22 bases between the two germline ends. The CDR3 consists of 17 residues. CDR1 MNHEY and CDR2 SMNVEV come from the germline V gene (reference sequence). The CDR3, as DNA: TGTGCCAGCAAGTTCACAGGAGAGGACTACTACTACAATGAGCAGTTCTTC. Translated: CASKFTGEDYYYNEQFF.

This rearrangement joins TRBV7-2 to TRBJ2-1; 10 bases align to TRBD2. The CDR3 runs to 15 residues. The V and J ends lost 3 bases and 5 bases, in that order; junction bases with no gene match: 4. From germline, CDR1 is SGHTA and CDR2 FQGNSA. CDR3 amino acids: CASSFTSGVNNEQFF. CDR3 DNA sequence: TGTGCCAGCAGCTTTACTAGCGGGGTTAACAATGAGCAGTTCTTC. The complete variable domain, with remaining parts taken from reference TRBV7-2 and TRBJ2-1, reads GAGVSQSPSNKVTEKGKDVELRCDPISGHTALYWYRQSLGQGLEFLIYFQGNSAPDKSGLPSDRFSAERTGGSVSTLTIQRTQQEDSAVYLCASSFTSGVNNEQFFGPGTRLTVL.

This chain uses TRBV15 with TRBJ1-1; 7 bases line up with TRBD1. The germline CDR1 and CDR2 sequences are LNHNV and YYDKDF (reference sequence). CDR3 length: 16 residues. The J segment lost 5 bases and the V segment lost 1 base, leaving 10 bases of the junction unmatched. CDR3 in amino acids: CATSRGSDRASTEAFF. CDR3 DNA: TGTGCCACCAGCAGAGGGTCAGACAGGGCGAGTACTGAAGCTTTCTTT. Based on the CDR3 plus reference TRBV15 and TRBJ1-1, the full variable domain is DAMVIQNPRYQVTQFGKPVTLSCSQTLNHNVMYWYQQKSSQAPKLLFHYYDKDFNNEADTPDNFQSRRPNTSFCFLDIRSPGLGDTAMYLCATSRGSDRASTEAFFGQGTRLTVV.

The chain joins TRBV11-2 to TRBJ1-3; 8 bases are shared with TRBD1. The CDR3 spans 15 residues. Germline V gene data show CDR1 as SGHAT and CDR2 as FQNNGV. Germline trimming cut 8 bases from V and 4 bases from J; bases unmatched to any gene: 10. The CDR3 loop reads CASARTGNAGNTIYF. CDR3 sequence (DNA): TGTGCCAGCGCCCGGACAGGGAACGCGGGAAACACCATATATTTT. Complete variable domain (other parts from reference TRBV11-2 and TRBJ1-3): EAGVAQSPRYKIIEKRQSVAFWCNPISGHATLYWYQQILGQGPKLLIQFQNNGVVDDSQLPKDRFSAERLKGVDSTLKIQPAKLEDSAVYLCASARTGNAGNTIYFGEGSWLTVV.